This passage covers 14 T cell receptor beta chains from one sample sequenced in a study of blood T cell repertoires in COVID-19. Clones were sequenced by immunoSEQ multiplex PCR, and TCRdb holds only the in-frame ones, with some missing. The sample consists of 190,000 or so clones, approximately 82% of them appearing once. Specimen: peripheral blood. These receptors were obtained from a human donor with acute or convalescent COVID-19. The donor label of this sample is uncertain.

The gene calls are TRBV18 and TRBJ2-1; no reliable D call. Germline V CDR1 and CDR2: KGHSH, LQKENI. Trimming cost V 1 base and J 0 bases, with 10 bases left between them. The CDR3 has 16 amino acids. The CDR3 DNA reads TGTGCCAGCTCACCACAAGAGGCTAGCTCCTACAATGAGCAGTTCTTC. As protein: CASSPQEASSYNEQFF.

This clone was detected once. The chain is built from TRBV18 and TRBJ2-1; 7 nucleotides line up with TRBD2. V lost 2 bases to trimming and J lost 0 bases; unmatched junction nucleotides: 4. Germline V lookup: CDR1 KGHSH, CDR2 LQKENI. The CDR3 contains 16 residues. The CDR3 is CASSPERGSSYNEQFF. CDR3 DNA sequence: TGTGCCAGCTCACCAGAGCGGGGAAGCTCCTACAATGAGCAGTTCTTC. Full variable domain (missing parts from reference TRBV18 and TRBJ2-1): NAGVMQNPRHLVRRRGQEARLRCSPMKGHSHVYWYRQLPEEGLKFMVYLQKENIIDESGMPKERFSAEFPKEGPSILRIQQVVRGDSAAYFCASSPERGSSYNEQFFGPGTRLTVL.

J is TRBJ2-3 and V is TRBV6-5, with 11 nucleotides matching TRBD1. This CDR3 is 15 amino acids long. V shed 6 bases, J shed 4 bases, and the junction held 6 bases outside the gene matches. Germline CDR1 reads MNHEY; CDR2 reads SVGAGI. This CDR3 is CASSSDRGRPDTQYF. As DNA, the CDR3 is TGTGCCAGCAGCTCGGACAGGGGGCGCCCAGATACGCAGTATTTT.

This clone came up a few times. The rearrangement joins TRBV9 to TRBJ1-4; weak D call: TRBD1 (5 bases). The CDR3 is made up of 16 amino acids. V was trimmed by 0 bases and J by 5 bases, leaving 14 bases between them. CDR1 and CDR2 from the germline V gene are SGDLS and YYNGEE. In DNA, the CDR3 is TGTGCCAGCAGCGTAGGGCGACGGGGGAGGAATGAAAAACTGTTTTTT. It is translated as CASSVGRRGRNEKLFF.

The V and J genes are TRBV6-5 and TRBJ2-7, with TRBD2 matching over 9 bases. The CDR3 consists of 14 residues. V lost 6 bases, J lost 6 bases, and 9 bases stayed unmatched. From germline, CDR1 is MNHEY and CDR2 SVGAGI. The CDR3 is CASRAAGGAGEQYF. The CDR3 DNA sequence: TGTGCCAGCAGAGCTGCGGGAGGGGCGGGCGAGCAGTACTTC.

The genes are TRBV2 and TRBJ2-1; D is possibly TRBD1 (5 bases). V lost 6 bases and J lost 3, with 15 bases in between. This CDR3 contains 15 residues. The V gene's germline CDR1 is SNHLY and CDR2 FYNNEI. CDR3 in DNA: TGTGCCAGCAGCCGGATACAGGTTAGCTACAATGAGCAGTTCTTC. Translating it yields CASSRIQVSYNEQFF.

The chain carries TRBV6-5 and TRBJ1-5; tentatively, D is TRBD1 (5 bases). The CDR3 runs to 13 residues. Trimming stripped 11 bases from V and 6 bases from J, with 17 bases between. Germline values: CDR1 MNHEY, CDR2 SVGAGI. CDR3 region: CAVGAGSRQPQHF. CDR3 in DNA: TGTGCCGTCGGCGCAGGGTCTCGTCAGCCCCAGCATTTT.

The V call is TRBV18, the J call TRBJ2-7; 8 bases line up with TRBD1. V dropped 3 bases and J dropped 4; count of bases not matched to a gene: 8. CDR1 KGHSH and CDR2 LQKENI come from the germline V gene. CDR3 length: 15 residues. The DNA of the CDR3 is TGTGCCAGCTCACCCCGGACAGGGCTTCCTTACGAGCAGTACTTC. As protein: CASSPRTGLPYEQYF. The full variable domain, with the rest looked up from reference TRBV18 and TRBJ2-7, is NAGVMQNPRHLVRRRGQEARLRCSPMKGHSHVYWYRQLPEEGLKFMVYLQKENIIDESGMPKERFSAEFPKEGPSILRIQQVVRGDSAAYFCASSPRTGLPYEQYFGPGTRLTVT.

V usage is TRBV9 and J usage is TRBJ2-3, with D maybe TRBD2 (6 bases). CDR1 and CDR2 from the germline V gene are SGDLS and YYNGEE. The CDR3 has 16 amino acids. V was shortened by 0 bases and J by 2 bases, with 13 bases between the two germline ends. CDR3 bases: TGTGCCAGCAGCGTAGAAAGGCGGGGCCACACAGATACGCAGTATTTT. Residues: CASSVERRGHTDTQYF.

CDR3: CASSPTGAGGYTF. CDR3 nucleotide sequence: TGTGCCAGCAGCCCGACAGGGGCGGGGGGCTACACCTTC. The J gene is TRBJ1-2, the V gene TRBV12-3 or TRBV12-4; 8 positions agree with TRBD1. CDR3 length: 13 residues. V shed 6 bases and J 8 bases; nucleotides not matched to a gene: 8.

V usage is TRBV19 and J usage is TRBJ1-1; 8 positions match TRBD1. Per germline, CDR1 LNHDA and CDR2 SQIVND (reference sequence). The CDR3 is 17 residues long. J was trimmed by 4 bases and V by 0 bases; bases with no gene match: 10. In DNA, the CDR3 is TGTGCCAGTAGTATAGATCAAGCGACAGGGGTGAGCACTGAAGCTTTCTTT. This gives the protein CASSIDQATGVSTEAFF.

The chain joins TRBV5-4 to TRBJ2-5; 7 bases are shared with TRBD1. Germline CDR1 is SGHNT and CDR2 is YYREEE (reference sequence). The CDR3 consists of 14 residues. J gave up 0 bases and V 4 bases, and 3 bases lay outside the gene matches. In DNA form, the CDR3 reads TGTGCCAGCAGCCCCGGGACAGACCAAGAGACCCAGTACTTC. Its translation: CASSPGTDQETQYF.

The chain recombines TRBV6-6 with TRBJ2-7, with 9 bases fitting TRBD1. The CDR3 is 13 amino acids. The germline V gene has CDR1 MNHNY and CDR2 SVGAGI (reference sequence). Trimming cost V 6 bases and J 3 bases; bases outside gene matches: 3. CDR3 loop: CASSQTGGYEQYF. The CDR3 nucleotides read TGTGCCAGCAGCCAGACAGGGGGCTACGAGCAGTACTTC.

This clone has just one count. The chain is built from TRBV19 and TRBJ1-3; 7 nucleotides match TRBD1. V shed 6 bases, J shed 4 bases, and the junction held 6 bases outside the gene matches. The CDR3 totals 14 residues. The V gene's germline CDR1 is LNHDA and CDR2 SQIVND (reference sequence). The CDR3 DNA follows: TGTGCCAGTAGCGAGGGGGCACCGGGAAACACCATATATTTT. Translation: CASSEGAPGNTIYF.